A single sample gave rise to the 2 T cell receptor beta chains below, sequenced in a study of T cell responses to AZD1222 COVID-19 vaccine (TCRdb year 2021). The time point label of this sample denotes: about 28 days (+/-7) after the second vaccine dose. Libraries were built with the immunoSEQ multiplex PCR assay. TCRdb retrieved this table from immuneACCESS and kept in-frame rearrangements only. Not all clones are present; in checked studies, unresolved V genes account for under half, and no reason is known for the remainder. This sample holds more than 85,000 clones; 94% were observed only once. The ten largest clones capture approximately 2.8% of the sample. Sequences were derived from peripheral blood, sampled 28 days after the second AZD1222 dose. These TCRs come from an adult who received the AZD1222 COVID-19 vaccine.

The chain has TRBV28 and TRBJ1-6; 10 nucleotides agree with TRBD1. J gave up 4 bases and V 5 bases, and 14 bases lay outside the gene matches. The CDR3 runs to 19 residues. Germline V lookup: CDR1 MDHEN, CDR2 SYDVKM. The CDR3 reads CASSTNDRGPDEYNSPLHF. The CDR3 DNA follows: TGTGCCAGCAGTACCAATGACAGGGGGCCCGATGAGTATAATTCACCCCTCCACTTT.

In its sample, this clone was seen once. The J gene is TRBJ1-1, the V gene TRBV12-3 or TRBV12-4; no clear D gene. This CDR3 is built from 12 residues. Trimming left V 3 bases short and J 6 bases short, with 8 bases between. In nucleotides, the CDR3 is TGTGCCAGCAGTTTCTTGGGCGCTGAAGCTTTCTTT. It translates to CASSFLGAEAFF.